This T cell receptor beta chain was sequenced in a study of blood T cell repertoires in COVID-19 (dated by TCRdb to 2018 to 2020). Regarding the study in general: The collaborator samples originated in the United States, Italy and Spain and spanned the acute and convalescent phases of COVID-19. The dataset comprised deeply sampled blood TCRbeta repertoires from subjects exposed to, actively infected with, or recovered from COVID-19. The repertoires were released in a freely available public database intended as a resource for research on the immune response to SARS-CoV-2. Where HLA class I and class II types were available, the types were taken from metadata supplied by the sample provider, not from assay-based typing. The samples were drawn from two sources: the first 160 participants of the ongoing ImmuneRACE study, and 1,254 subjects contributed by 6 global collaborators. A de-identified subject ID, COVID-19 status, age in years and sex were almost always included in the sample metadata. The prospective study material was composed of cDNA or gDNA derived from T cells, B-cell-depleted T cells, or PBMCs. Results the study describes overall, beyond this receptor: Clinical and demographic metadata were provided uncurated, with the amount varying by source and participant.

For this clone: The target of this receptor is not known. Qualities for individual bases were not recorded, and no much larger clone is one base off.

TCRbeta CDR3 regions were amplified from genomic DNA by means of the immunoSEQ Assay, a bias-controlled multiplex PCR. The paper's data handling went like this. Nucleated cell counts per sample were estimated from amplification of reference gene primers within the assay. To quantify the absolute abundance of each unique TCRbeta CDR3 rearrangement, sequence reads were collapsed and filtered. For each sample, productive Simpson clonality was calculated as the square root of Simpson's diversity index over productive rearrangements. TCRdb obtained this table from immuneACCESS and retained in-frame rearrangements with V and J assigned. These tables miss some clones; where compared with another copy, unresolved V genes account for less than half of the shortfall, and the remainder is unexplained. V, J and clone size were drawn from that table, and D and trimming were deduced from the DNA. The sample profile shows 210,000 or so clones; roughly 87% of them were found once. Under 2.5% of the sample goes to the ten largest clones.

Each collaborating institution followed its own protocols to collect whole blood in K2EDTA tubes. Collaborator samples were shipped for TCRbeta analysis as frozen whole blood, isolated PBMCs, or DNA extracted from either sample type. The CDR3 contains 13 residues, cysteine and phenylalanine counted. The sequence is cut down to CDR3 DNA, 39 bases in frame from base 1. The junction shows trimming of 3 bases on V and 4 bases on J, plus 8 bases between the germline ends. The germline V gene (reference sequence) yields LGHDT for CDR1 and YNNKEL for CDR2. Recombination connected TRBV3-1 (or the pseudogene TRBV3-2) to TRBJ2-3; the D gene is perhaps TRBD1, on 6 matching bases. The material sequenced was peripheral blood. This TCR derives from a man between 35 and 55 years old with active or convalescent COVID-19. The bases read TGTGCCAGCAGCCAGGGGGCCTCAGATACGCAGTATTTT. It codes for CASSQGASDTQYF.